This TCR beta chain was observed in a study of blood T cell repertoires in COVID-19. TCRdb keeps only in-frame clones here, not all; method: immunoSEQ multiplex PCR. This sample has more than 200,000 clones, with over 70% found just once. The CDR3 runs 14 residues. Trimming left V 7 bases short and J 6 bases short, with 16 bases between. The germline gives CDR1 LNHDA, CDR2 SQIVND (reference sequence). The chain uses TRBV19 and TRBJ2-4, with D possibly TRBD1 on 5 matching bases. This clonotype originated in a woman older than 75 with acute or convalescent COVID-19. Specimen: peripheral blood. The CDR3 sequence: CASKAGSDRNIQYF. CDR3 DNA: TGTGCCAGTAAGGCAGGGTCCGATCGAAACATTCAGTACTTC.